Below, 31 T cell receptor beta chains from the same sample are listed, as sequenced in a study of vaccination and CD4 T cells after COVID-19. Antigen specificity for these receptors is unknown. Indicated treatment: roughly 10-day PBMC culture with coronavirus spike peptide pools or control peptides (ViraFEST assay). CD4+ T cells that had been cultured provided DNA sequenced with the Oncomine TCR Beta short-read assay. TCRdb re-called the PCR reads through MiXCR, storing one row per CDR3 protein. The sample consists of about 18,000 distinct CDR3 sequences, roughly 50% of them appearing once. The sample taken for sequencing was CD4+ T cells from blood, cultured in vitro. The receptor set was obtained from a human donor who had recovered from COVID-19.

The rearrangement links TRBV28 to TRBJ1-5; the D is unclear. V dropped 7 bases and J dropped 5 bases, with 3 bases sitting between them. Germline V gives CDR1 MDHEN, CDR2 SYDVKM. The CDR3 is made up of 10 amino acids. CDR3 sequence (DNA): TGTGCCAGCAACGATCAGCCCCAGCATTTT. Protein: CASNDQPQHF.

This chain joins TRBV28 and TRBJ1-5; D may be TRBD1 (5 bases). The CDR3 extends over 14 amino acids. V was shortened by 8 bases and J by 0 bases, with 11 bases between the two germline ends. Per the germline V gene, CDR1 is MDHEN and CDR2 is SYDVKM. The CDR3 reads CASGGSFSNQPQHF. The CDR3 DNA reads TGTGCCAGCGGGGGATCTTTTAGCAATCAGCCCCAGCATTTT.

The rearrangement uses TRBV2 and TRBJ1-5; 7 nucleotides match TRBD1. The germline V gene encodes CDR1 SNHLY and CDR2 FYNNEI. The CDR3 totals 15 residues. The trim removed 4 bases at V and 7 bases at J, leaving 10 bases unmatched. As DNA, the CDR3 is TGTGCCAGCAGTGGAAGTACAGGGGTTGAGCAGCCCCAGCATTTT. Its translation is CASSGSTGVEQPQHF.

The J gene is TRBJ2-5, the V gene TRBV6-5; D remains unclear. Germline values: CDR1 MNHEY, CDR2 SVGAGI. The CDR3 runs to 13 residues. V dropped 6 bases and J dropped 3 bases, with 11 bases sitting between them. The CDR3 region has the DNA TGTGCCAGCAGATACGGAGTAGAAGAGACCCAGTACTTC. Protein product: CASRYGVEETQYF.

This clonotype appeared once. V is TRBV7-9 and J is TRBJ1-5, with D perhaps TRBD1 (6 bases). V lost 4 bases to trimming and J lost 2 bases, with 12 bases between them. Germline CDR1 is SEHNR and CDR2 is FQNEAQ (reference sequence). The CDR3 sequence is 15 residues long. DNA of the CDR3: TGTGCCAGCAGCTGGGGGGGGGGCGGCAATCAGCCCCAGCATTTT. This encodes CASSWGGGGNQPQHF.

The rearrangement links TRBV30 to TRBJ1-2; D call uncertain. Germline CDR1 is GTSNPN and CDR2 is SVGIG (reference sequence). The V end was cut by 3 bases, the J end by 2 bases, with 10 bases between. This CDR3 has 13 amino acids. The CDR3 coding sequence is TGTGCCTGGAGCGAAACACTGAACTATGGCTACACCTTC. The encoded protein is CAWSETLNYGYTF.

This clonotype was found a few times. The gene calls are TRBV27 and TRBJ1-2, with a possible D match to TRBD1 (5 bases). Trimming left V 3 bases short and J 5 bases short, with 10 bases between. This CDR3 spans 13 amino acids. CDR1 and CDR2 from the germline V gene are MNHEY and SMNVEV (reference sequence). DNA for the CDR3: TGTGCCAGCAGTTTGCGCCCAGGGTATGGCTACACCTTC. Translation gives CASSLRPGYGYTF.

This clonotype occurred once. This chain connects TRBV4-1 to TRBJ2-2; D gene unclear. This CDR3 comprises 13 residues. The V gene's germline CDR1 is MGHRA and CDR2 YSYEKL. The ends were cut back, 7 bases at V and 1 base at J, with 7 bases in the middle. The CDR3 spells CASKGRNTGELFF. CDR3 coding DNA: TGCGCCAGCAAAGGCAGGAACACCGGGGAGCTGTTTTTT.

The sample holds a few counts of this clonotype. This chain links TRBV28 with TRBJ1-5, with D hard to call. V lost 8 bases, J lost 0 bases, and 14 bases lay in between. Germline CDR1 MDHEN, CDR2 SYDVKM. The CDR3 runs 15 residues. This CDR3 is CASGPYLSSNQPQHF. Here the CDR3 DNA reads TGTGCCAGCGGACCTTATCTGAGTAGCAATCAGCCCCAGCATTTT.

A few counts support this clonotype. The V gene is TRBV24-1, the J gene TRBJ2-2; 8 bases agree with TRBD1. The germline CDR1 and CDR2 sequences are KGHDR and SFDVKD. J was trimmed by 5 bases and V by 8 bases; bases with no gene match: 6. The CDR3 spans 14 residues. CDR3 bases: TGTGCCACCACCGGGACAGGAAGTACCGGGGAGCTGTTTTTT. It codes for CATTGTGSTGELFF.

This chain links TRBV20-1 with TRBJ2-7; no definite D call. The CDR3 is 17 amino acids. Trimming shortened V by 3 bases and J by 2 bases, and 23 bases separated the two germline ends. Germline V CDR1 and CDR2: DFQATT, SNEGSKA (reference sequence). The CDR3 sequence is CSASDRRLARLTYEQYF. The CDR3 nucleotides are TGCAGTGCTAGCGACCGTCGGTTGGCTAGGCTTACCTACGAGCAGTACTTC.

The rearrangement joins TRBV19 to TRBJ2-1; D may be TRBD1 or TRBD2 (5 bases each). Germline V gene data show CDR1 as LNHDA and CDR2 as SQIVND (reference sequence). Trimming removed 2 bases at V and 6 bases at J, with 23 bases between. The CDR3 is 18 residues long. The DNA for the CDR3 is TGTGCCAGTAGTATACCCCCTACCAGACTGGGGGAGTCCAATGAGCAGTTCTTC. Translating it yields CASSIPPTRLGESNEQFF. The variable domain in full, with the rest retrieved from reference TRBV19 and TRBJ2-1, is DGGITQSPKYLFRKEGQNVTLSCEQNLNHDAMYWYRQDPGQGLRLIYYSQIVNDFQKGDIAEGYSVSREKKESFPLTVTSAQKNPTAFYLCASSIPPTRLGESNEQFFGPGTRLTVL.

V usage is TRBV27 and J usage is TRBJ1-2; 7 bases line up with TRBD1. Germline CDR1 and CDR2: MNHEY and SMNVEV (reference sequence). The CDR3 runs 13 residues. Germline trimming cut 5 bases from V and 6 bases from J; bases unmatched to any gene: 6. The chain's CDR3 is CASSPYRGNGYTF. DNA for the CDR3: TGTGCCAGCAGTCCATACAGGGGTAATGGCTACACCTTC.

This clonotype was seen a handful of times. The chain joins TRBV24-1 to TRBJ2-1; D possibly uses TRBD1 or TRBD2 (5 bases each). There are 12 residues in the CDR3. V lost 3 bases to trimming and J lost 8 bases, with 7 bases between them. CDR1 is KGHDR and CDR2 is SFDVKD in the germline V gene. The CDR3 region is CATSDRDDEQFF. CDR3 sequence (DNA): TGTGCCACCAGTGATCGGGACGATGAGCAGTTCTTC.

The V and J genes are TRBV7-2 and TRBJ1-1, with unresolved D. This CDR3 is 14 amino acids long. Germline V gives CDR1 SGHTA, CDR2 FQGNSA. Deletions cut 4 bases from V and 3 bases from J, with 12 bases between. DNA for the CDR3: TGTGCCAGCAGCTATAGTGTTGGGGACACTGAAGCTTTCTTT. This translates into CASSYSVGDTEAFF. Drawing the rest from reference TRBV7-2 and TRBJ1-1, the complete variable domain is GAGVSQSPSNKVTEKGKDVELRCDPISGHTALYWYRQSLGQGLEFLIYFQGNSAPDKSGLPSDRFSAERTGGSVSTLTIQRTQQEDSAVYLCASSYSVGDTEAFFGQGTRLTVV.

The J gene is TRBJ1-2, the V gene TRBV3-1; TRBD1 aligns across 11 bases. The germline gives CDR1 LGHDT, CDR2 YNNKEL (reference sequence). J was trimmed by 7 bases and V by 4 bases; bases with no gene match: 11. The CDR3 covers 16 residues. CDR3 coding DNA: TGTGCCAGCAGCCTAACATCAGCCGGGACAGGGGGTGGCTACACCTTC. Translating it yields CASSLTSAGTGGGYTF.

The V and J genes are TRBV11-3 and TRBJ1-1; 7 bases align to TRBD1. Germline CDR1 reads SGHNT; CDR2 reads YENEEA. V lost 2 bases and J lost 0; bases outside the gene matches: 9. This CDR3 is 17 amino acids long. The CDR3 sequence: CASSLIPLQGVNTEAFF. The DNA of the CDR3 is TGTGCCAGCAGCTTAATCCCCCTCCAGGGGGTGAACACTGAAGCTTTCTTT.

This clonotype was counted a few times. The chain uses TRBV6-2 or TRBV6-3 and TRBJ1-1; no clear D gene. The germline gives CDR1 MNHEY, CDR2 SVGEGT. The ends were cut back, 4 bases at V and 1 base at J, with 7 bases in the middle. CDR3 length equals 13 residues. The DNA for the CDR3 is TGTGCCAGCAGTTTCCGGTGGAACACTGAAGCTTTCTTT. It yields the protein CASSFRWNTEAFF.

Here the CDR3 reads CASNTRGVGETQYF. CDR3 DNA: TGTGCCAGCAACACTAGGGGAGTAGGGGAGACCCAGTACTTC. The chain has TRBV28 and TRBJ2-5, with D perhaps given as TRBD1 or TRBD2 (5 bases each). The V gene lost 7 bases and the J gene lost 5 bases, with 17 bases spanning the gap. Germline V gene sequence: CDR1 MDHEN, CDR2 SYDVKM. This CDR3 is 14 amino acids long. Filled out from reference TRBV28 and TRBJ2-5, the complete variable domain reads DVKVTQSSRYLVKRTGEKVFLECVQDMDHENMFWYRQDPGLGLRLIYFSYDVKMKEKGDIPEGYSVSREKKERFSLILESASTNQTSMYLCASNTRGVGETQYFGPGTRLLVL.

The chain couples TRBV7-9 to TRBJ2-7; perhaps TRBD2 as D (7 bases). Germline V lookup: CDR1 SEHNR, CDR2 FQNEAQ (reference sequence). The CDR3 contains 14 residues. V lost 3 bases, J lost 5 bases, and 14 bases lay in between. CDR3 bases: TGTGCCAGCAGCTTTTGGGGGGGGCCAAACGAGCAGTACTTC. Amino acid sequence: CASSFWGGPNEQYF. The whole variable domain, remainder taken from reference TRBV7-9 and TRBJ2-7, is DTGVSQNPRHKITKRGQNVTFRCDPISEHNRLYWYRQTLGQGPEFLTYFQNEAQLEKSRLLSDRFSAERPKGSFSTLEIQRTEQGDSAMYLCASSFWGGPNEQYFGPGTRLTVT.

This rearrangement joins TRBV27 to TRBJ2-7, with 7 bases aligning to TRBD1. The CDR3 spans 15 residues. Trimming took 1 base from V and 4 from J; bases not matched to a gene: 7. CDR1 is MNHEY and CDR2 is SMNVEV in the germline V gene (reference sequence). The chain's CDR3 is CASSLYPGQTYEQYF. The CDR3, as DNA: TGTGCCAGCAGTTTATACCCGGGACAGACATACGAGCAGTACTTC.

The chain is built from TRBV10-1 and TRBJ2-1; 11 bases are shared with TRBD1. J lost 15 bases, V lost 0 bases, and 7 bases had no gene match. The CDR3 has 14 amino acids. Germline assignment: CDR1 WNHNN and CDR2 SYGVQD (reference sequence). CDR3 DNA: TGCGCCAGCAGTGAGTCGAGAGACGGACAGGGGGCGTTCTTC. Translating it yields CASSESRDGQGAFF.

V and J are TRBV2 and TRBJ1-1; D gene unclear. The CDR3 contains 12 residues. With 5 bases removed from V and 1 base from J, the gap between germline ends came to 5 bases. CDR1 is SNHLY, CDR2 FYNNEI, per germline. The DNA of the CDR3 is TGTGCCAGCAGTTTCCAGAACACTGAAGCTTTCTTT. It encodes CASSFQNTEAFF.

The gene calls are TRBV20-1 and TRBJ2-7, with 12 positions matching TRBD2. Germline V gene lookup returns CDR1 DFQATT and CDR2 SNEGSKA (reference sequence). This CDR3 contains 14 residues. V was clipped by 2 bases and J by 3 bases; unmatched bases: 2. CDR3 amino acids: CSARSGLAGYEQYF. The CDR3 bases are TGCAGTGCTAGATCGGGACTAGCGGGCTACGAGCAGTACTTC.

J is TRBJ2-2 and V is TRBV24-1, with D perhaps TRBD1 or TRBD2 (5 bases each). Germline CDR1 and CDR2: KGHDR and SFDVKD. This CDR3 has 16 residues. V was cut by 2 bases and J by 6 bases, with 15 bases left in between. The DNA for the CDR3 is TGTGCCACCAGTGATTCGGGACGGGGCTGGTCCGGGGAGCTGTTTTTT. It translates to CATSDSGRGWSGELFF.

V usage is TRBV29-1 and J usage is TRBJ2-3; D is unresolved. Trimming removed 3 bases at V and 6 bases at J, with 10 bases between. Looked up from germline, CDR1 is SQVTM and CDR2 is ANQGSEA. The CDR3 runs 12 residues. The CDR3: CSVDTVADTQYF. DNA of the CDR3: TGCAGCGTTGACACCGTCGCGGATACGCAGTATTTT.

This clonotype was seen a handful of times. The chain employs TRBV6-2 or TRBV6-3 and TRBJ1-2; D not certain. Germline V lookup: CDR1 MNHEY, CDR2 SVGEGT. V was trimmed by 0 bases and J by 8 bases, leaving 19 bases between them. CDR3 size: 16 residues. CDR3 loop: CASSYSDLGRSRGYTF. The CDR3 region has the DNA TGTGCCAGCAGTTACTCGGATTTGGGGAGGTCGAGAGGCTACACCTTC.

The chain recombines TRBV12-3 or TRBV12-4 with TRBJ1-5, with TRBD1 identical over 8 bases. J lost 5 bases, V lost 5 bases, and 8 bases had no gene match. The CDR3 totals 15 residues. The CDR3 loop is CASSEDRDMYQPQHF. DNA of the CDR3: TGTGCCAGCAGTGAGGACAGGGACATGTATCAGCCCCAGCATTTT.

The V gene is TRBV2, the J gene TRBJ2-5; D gene unclear. V was shortened by 8 bases and J by 5 bases, with 6 bases between the two germline ends. Germline V gene lookup returns CDR1 SNHLY and CDR2 FYNNEI. The CDR3 runs to 10 residues. The CDR3 region is CASGPETQYF. CDR3 DNA sequence: TGTGCCAGCGGACCGGAGACCCAGTACTTC.

This clonotype was seen a few times. The chain uses TRBV6-5 and TRBJ1-6, with D unclear. CDR3 size: 16 residues. Germline CDR1 reads MNHEY; CDR2 reads SVGAGI. Deletions cut 0 bases from V and 10 bases from J, with 16 bases between. CDR3: CASSYSKARPGSPLHF. The CDR3 DNA reads as TGTGCCAGCAGTTACTCGAAAGCCCGCCCCGGCTCACCCCTCCACTTT.

This clonotype was observed a few times. The rearrangement links TRBV7-8 to TRBJ1-2; perhaps TRBD1 as D (6 bases). CDR1 is SGHVS, CDR2 FQNEAQ, per germline. Trimming removed 5 bases at V and 2 bases at J, with 9 bases between. This CDR3 is built from 13 residues. This chain's CDR3 is CASSADRNYGYTF. The DNA for the CDR3 is TGTGCCAGCAGCGCGGACAGAAACTATGGCTACACCTTC. Variable domain in full (rest from reference TRBV7-8 and TRBJ1-2): GAGVSQSPRYKVAKRGQDVALRCDPISGHVSLFWYQQALGQGPEFLTYFQNEAQLDKSGLPSDRFFAERPEGSVSTLKIQRTQQEDSAVYLCASSADRNYGYTFGSGTRLTVV.